This TCR beta chain was profiled in a study of blood T cell repertoires in COVID-19. Germline loops: CDR1 MDHEN, CDR2 SYDVKM. J gave up 1 base and V 5 bases, and 6 bases lay outside the gene matches. The CDR3 runs 18 residues. Which cohort a participant joined came from the clinical history participants gave. In the study's own analysis: Estimated nucleated cell counts came from reference gene primer amplification. Clones were read by immunoSEQ multiplex PCR, and TCRdb kept only the in-frame ones, dropping some. The V and J calls and clone size are taken from that table; D and trimming were inferred from the DNA. This table has some 130,000 clones, roughly 75% appearing once.

The clonotype originates from a woman between 45 and 65 years old who had recovered from COVID-19. The source material was PBMCs or T cells enriched from blood (not recorded which). V gene TRBV28 combines with J gene TRBJ2-1; TRBD2 aligns across 15 bases. The DNA of the CDR3 is TGTGCCAGCAGTCTCGGGACTAGCGGGGGGTCTTCCTACAATGAGCAGTTCTTC. It encodes CASSLGTSGGSSYNEQFF.